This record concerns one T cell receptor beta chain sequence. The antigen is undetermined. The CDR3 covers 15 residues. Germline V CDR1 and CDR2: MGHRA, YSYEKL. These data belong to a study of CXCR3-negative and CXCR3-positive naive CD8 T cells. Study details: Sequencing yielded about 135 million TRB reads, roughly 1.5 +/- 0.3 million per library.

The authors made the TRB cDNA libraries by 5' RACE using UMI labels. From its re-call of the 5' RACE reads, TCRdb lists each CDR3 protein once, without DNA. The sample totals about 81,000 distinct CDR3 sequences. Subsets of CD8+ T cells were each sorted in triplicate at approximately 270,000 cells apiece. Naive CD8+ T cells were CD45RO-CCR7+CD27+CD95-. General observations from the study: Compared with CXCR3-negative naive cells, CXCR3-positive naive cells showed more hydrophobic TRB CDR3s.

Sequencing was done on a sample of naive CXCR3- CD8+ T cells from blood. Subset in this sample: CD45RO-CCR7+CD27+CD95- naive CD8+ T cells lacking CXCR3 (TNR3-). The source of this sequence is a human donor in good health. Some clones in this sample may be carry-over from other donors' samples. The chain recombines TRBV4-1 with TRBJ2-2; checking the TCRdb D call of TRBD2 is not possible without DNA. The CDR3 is CASSQARGPTGELFF.